These 30 T cell receptor beta chains were sequenced from one sample in a study of siplizumab effects on memory and regulatory T cells. TCRdb's table, derived via immunoSEQ multiplex PCR, lists solely in-frame clones and lacks some. This sample has around 100,000 clones; 94% occur once, and the top ten carry roughly 0.6%. Sequences were obtained from Tregs sorted from blood. Receptors originate from a human donor in good health.

This clone was detected only once. V usage is TRBV19 and J usage is TRBJ2-7, with 14 bases matching TRBD2. V lost 8 bases, J lost 4 bases, and 7 bases stayed unmatched. The CDR3 is 15 residues long. CDR1 and CDR2 from the germline V gene are LNHDA and SQIVND (reference sequence). The CDR3 region is CASCTGLAGVYEQYF. The CDR3, as DNA: TGTGCCAGTTGCACGGGACTAGCGGGAGTATACGAGCAGTACTTC.

This chain joins TRBV5-1 and TRBJ2-7; 13 bases fit TRBD2. Germline trimming cut 0 bases from V and 3 bases from J; bases unmatched to any gene: 15. Germline V gives CDR1 SGHRS, CDR2 YFSETQ. This CDR3 has 20 residues. The chain's CDR3 is CASSLARGTSGTPSIYEQYF. CDR3 bases: TGCGCCAGCAGCTTGGCGCGCGGGACTAGCGGGACCCCTTCGATCTACGAGCAGTACTTC.

This chain joins TRBV19 and TRBJ2-5; TRBD1 matches at 7 bases. Looked up from germline, CDR1 is LNHDA and CDR2 is SQIVND (reference sequence). The CDR3 extends over 15 amino acids. V gave up 5 bases and J gave up 5 bases; unmatched junction bases: 11. The CDR3 spells CASSSSTGYKETQYF. The CDR3, as DNA: TGTGCCAGTAGTTCCTCGACAGGGTATAAGGAGACCCAGTACTTC.

This clone was counted a single time. The chain has TRBV6-1 and TRBJ2-3, with D possibly being TRBD2 (5 bases). This CDR3 comprises 14 residues. From germline, CDR1 is MNHNS and CDR2 SASEGT. V was cut by 5 bases and J by 2 bases, with 11 bases left in between. The CDR3 DNA is TGTGCCAGCAGTCGTGGACTTAACACAGATACGCAGTATTTT. Translated: CASSRGLNTDTQYF.

This clone was picked up a small number of times. J is TRBJ1-5 and V is TRBV27, with D perhaps TRBD1 (5 bases). V lost 5 bases, J lost 3 bases, and 11 bases lay in between. The germline CDR1 and CDR2 sequences are MNHEY and SMNVEV (reference sequence). The CDR3 has 14 residues. CDR3 loop: CASSVRGSNQPQHF. The CDR3 coding sequence is TGTGCCAGCAGTGTCCGGGGCTCCAATCAGCCCCAGCATTTT.

This chain uses TRBV5-1 with TRBJ1-1; D gene ambiguous. The CDR3 length is 11 residues. The ends were cut back, 9 bases at V and 9 bases at J, with 15 bases in the middle. Germline loops: CDR1 SGHRS, CDR2 YFSETQ. The CDR3 loop is CATSLGGQAFF. The CDR3 bases are TGCGCCACCTCCTTAGGCGGACAAGCTTTCTTT. Using reference TRBV5-1 and TRBJ1-1 for the parts outside the CDR3, the full variable domain is KAGVTQTPRYLIKTRGQQVTLSCSPISGHRSVSWYQQTPGQGLQFLFEYFSETQRNKGNFPGRFSGRQFSNSRSEMNVSTLELGDSALYLCATSLGGQAFFGQGTRLTVV.

The chain combines TRBV18 with TRBJ2-5; tentatively, D is TRBD1 (5 bases). V lost 4 bases, J lost 4 bases, and 7 bases lay in between. The germline V gene has CDR1 KGHSH and CDR2 LQKENI. This CDR3 contains 12 residues. This chain's CDR3 is CASSRQGETQYF. CDR3 sequence (DNA): TGTGCCAGCTCACGGCAGGGAGAGACCCAGTACTTC.

The J gene is TRBJ2-5, the V gene TRBV7-8; 11 nucleotides agree with TRBD2. This CDR3 contains 16 residues. CDR1 is SGHVS and CDR2 is FQNEAQ in the germline V gene. Trimming cost V 4 bases and J 2 bases; bases outside gene matches: 6. The CDR3 DNA reads TGTGCCAGCAGCTGGATGACTAGCGGGATACAAGAGACCCAGTACTTC. Protein product: CASSWMTSGIQETQYF.

The rearrangement links TRBV27 to TRBJ1-1; D uncertain. Trimming cost V 3 bases and J 1 base, with 6 bases left between them. Germline V CDR1 and CDR2: MNHEY, SMNVEV (reference sequence). The CDR3 spans 13 residues. The CDR3 spells CASSFSRNTEAFF. Written as DNA, the CDR3 is TGTGCCAGCAGTTTTTCCAGGAACACTGAAGCTTTCTTT.

V is TRBV19 and J is TRBJ1-2, with D uncertain. Between the trimmed V and J ends, which lost 5 bases and 1 base, there was a span of 23 bases. The CDR3 spans 18 residues. Germline values: CDR1 LNHDA, CDR2 SQIVND (reference sequence). The CDR3 DNA follows: TGTGCCAGTAGTTCCCTGGATGTTCTGGTCATTTTTAACTATGGCTACACCTTC. It encodes CASSSLDVLVIFNYGYTF.

The table lists this clone with a count of one. The CDR3 DNA follows: TGTGCCAGCATCTCCCTAGCGGGAGGGTCCTCAAGGAACATTCAGTACTTC. Translated, it gives CASISLAGGSSRNIQYF. The chain carries TRBV28 and TRBJ2-4; 12 positions agree with TRBD2. The CDR3 loop spans 17 amino acids. Germline CDR1 MDHEN, CDR2 SYDVKM. Trimming at V came to 7 bases and at J to 7 bases, leaving 14 bases not matched to a gene.

The J gene is TRBJ2-3, the V gene TRBV5-1, with TRBD1 matching 7 bases. V lost 4 bases and J lost 1; bases outside the gene matches: 24. Germline V gene sequence: CDR1 SGHRS, CDR2 YFSETQ. The CDR3 extends over 21 amino acids. CDR3 nucleotides: TGCGCCAGCAGCCTGCTAAACAGGGGAAGCGTCTTCGATAGAGGCACAGATACGCAGTATTTT. Translating gives CASSLLNRGSVFDRGTDTQYF.

V usage is TRBV14 and J usage is TRBJ1-4; 11 bases align to TRBD1. The CDR3 covers 15 residues. J lost 8 bases, V lost 8 bases, and 10 bases had no gene match. Per germline, CDR1 SGHDN and CDR2 FVKESK. CDR3 sequence reads: CASDPGDRGLEKLFF. CDR3 DNA: TGTGCCAGCGACCCCGGGGACAGGGGGTTAGAAAAACTGTTTTTT. Complete variable domain (other parts from reference TRBV14 and TRBJ1-4): EAGVTQFPSHSVIEKGQTVTLRCDPISGHDNLYWYRRVMGKEIKFLLHFVKESKQDESGMPNNRFLAERTGGTYSTLKVQPAELEDSGVYFCASDPGDRGLEKLFFGSGTQLSVL.

This rearrangement joins TRBV9 to TRBJ1-2, with D unresolved. The CDR3 spans 12 residues. The V gene lost 0 bases and the J gene lost 2 bases, with 2 bases spanning the gap. Germline-derived CDR1 and CDR2 are SGDLS and YYNGEE. The CDR3 loop is CASSVDNYGYTF. CDR3 in DNA: TGTGCCAGCAGCGTAGACAACTATGGCTACACCTTC.

The rearrangement uses TRBV19 and TRBJ1-5; a weak D match, TRBD1 (5 bases). The CDR3 is 13 amino acids. Trimming cost V 7 bases and J 7 bases, with 14 bases left between them. Germline CDR1 and CDR2: LNHDA and SQIVND (reference sequence). The CDR3 protein is CASIGAPSQPQHF. CDR3 DNA: TGTGCCAGTATTGGGGCCCCCTCACAGCCCCAGCATTTT.

The genes are TRBV19 and TRBJ1-3, with D perhaps matching TRBD1 (5 bases). CDR3 size: 15 residues. V was pared by 6 bases and J by 0 bases, with 12 bases between. Germline V CDR1 and CDR2: LNHDA, SQIVND (reference sequence). The CDR3 DNA is TGTGCCAGTAGCCTGGGGGGAAGCTCTGGAAACACCATATATTTT. This sequence encodes CASSLGGSSGNTIYF.

V and J are TRBV14 and TRBJ1-1; D is undetermined. Germline lookup yields CDR1 SGHDN and CDR2 FVKESK. V dropped 4 bases and J dropped 10 bases, with 16 bases sitting between them. The CDR3 runs to 13 residues. The CDR3 nucleotides read TGTGCCAGCAGCCCGTACACGGTAGCTGGAGCTTTCTTT. Protein sequence: CASSPYTVAGAFF.

The rearrangement uses TRBV29-1 and TRBJ2-1, with 10 positions matching TRBD1. Unmatched junction bases numbered 12, after V lost 7 bases and J lost 0 bases. Germline V lookup: CDR1 SQVTM, CDR2 ANQGSEA. This CDR3 region has 17 residues. In DNA form, the CDR3 reads TGCAGCGGGGGGGAACCGGGACAGGGGTTCTCCTACAATGAGCAGTTCTTC. It is translated as CSGGEPGQGFSYNEQFF.

This chain joins TRBV27 and TRBJ2-1, with D possibly matching TRBD2 (6 bases). V lost 7 bases and J 2 bases, leaving 21 bases between the germline ends. The CDR3 length is 17 residues. Germline CDR1 and CDR2: MNHEY and SMNVEV (reference sequence). In DNA, the CDR3 is TGTGCCAGCACTCCGGGACTCGGGCGGGGACCCTACAATGAGCAGTTCTTC. Protein: CASTPGLGRGPYNEQFF.

The chain recombines TRBV27 with TRBJ2-7; maybe TRBD2 (5 bases). The V gene lost 4 bases and the J gene lost 4 bases, with 11 bases spanning the gap. Germline-derived CDR1 and CDR2 are MNHEY and SMNVEV (reference sequence). The CDR3 runs 13 residues. In DNA, the CDR3 is TGTGCCAGCAGTTATTATAGAGGGTACGAGCAGTACTTC. Its protein product is CASSYYRGYEQYF.

This clone was counted a single time. This chain uses TRBV7-9 with TRBJ2-1, with D possibly TRBD2 on 6 matching bases. The CDR3 loop spans 16 amino acids. The V gene's germline CDR1 is SEHNR and CDR2 FQNEAQ (reference sequence). The V and J ends lost 5 bases and 0 bases respectively, with 14 bases between them. In nucleotides, the CDR3 is TGTGCCAGCAGCAGCCGGCTCGGGAGCTCCTACAATGAGCAGTTCTTC. It is translated as CASSSRLGSSYNEQFF.

This chain links TRBV4-1 with TRBJ1-1, with TRBD1 identical over 11 bases. Trimming cost V 2 bases and J 2 bases; bases outside gene matches: 13. This CDR3 comprises 19 residues. Germline CDR1 is MGHRA and CDR2 is YSYEKL. The CDR3 region is CASSQFRTGGDTFNTEAFF. The CDR3 DNA reads as TGCGCCAGCAGCCAATTCCGGACAGGGGGCGATACGTTTAACACTGAAGCTTTCTTT.

V is TRBV5-1 and J is TRBJ2-7; no clear D. The CDR3 is made up of 13 amino acids. The V and J ends lost 0 bases and 0 bases respectively, with 4 bases between them. Germline assignment: CDR1 SGHRS and CDR2 YFSETQ. CDR3 sequence reads: CASSLVGSYEQYF. CDR3 coding DNA: TGCGCCAGCAGCTTGGTGGGCTCCTACGAGCAGTACTTC. The full variable domain, with the rest looked up from reference TRBV5-1 and TRBJ2-7, is KAGVTQTPRYLIKTRGQQVTLSCSPISGHRSVSWYQQTPGQGLQFLFEYFSETQRNKGNFPGRFSGRQFSNSRSEMNVSTLELGDSALYLCASSLVGSYEQYFGPGTRLTVT.

The chain uses TRBV5-1 and TRBJ2-2; 7 nucleotides align to TRBD2. Germline V gene sequence: CDR1 SGHRS, CDR2 YFSETQ. The V and J ends lost 6 bases and 3 bases, in that order; junction bases with no gene match: 8. The CDR3 has 15 amino acids. In nucleotides, the CDR3 is TGCGCCAGCACCACCGGGACTACCTACACCGGGGAGCTGTTTTTT. Its translation is CASTTGTTYTGELFF. Together with reference TRBV5-1 and TRBJ2-2, the CDR3 gives the full variable domain: KAGVTQTPRYLIKTRGQQVTLSCSPISGHRSVSWYQQTPGQGLQFLFEYFSETQRNKGNFPGRFSGRQFSNSRSEMNVSTLELGDSALYLCASTTGTTYTGELFFGEGSRLTVL.

This chain joins TRBV28 and TRBJ2-7; TRBD1 matches 7 bases. Germline V CDR1 and CDR2: MDHEN, SYDVKM. V lost 2 bases to trimming and J lost 1 base; unmatched junction nucleotides: 5. CDR3 length equals 15 residues. The CDR3 is CASSLVGGGSYEQYF. The CDR3 region has the DNA TGTGCCAGCAGTTTAGTAGGGGGCGGGTCCTACGAGCAGTACTTC.

The chain combines TRBV2 with TRBJ1-1; D remains unclear. The CDR3 is 11 amino acids. V shed 7 bases and J shed 1 base, with 4 bases lying between them. Germline CDR1 reads SNHLY; CDR2 reads FYNNEI. CDR3 DNA: TGTGCCAGCAAGCGGAACACTGAAGCTTTCTTT. This encodes CASKRNTEAFF.

V usage is TRBV14 and J usage is TRBJ2-1; no reliable D call. The V gene's germline CDR1 is SGHDN and CDR2 FVKESK. V gave up 5 bases and J gave up 7 bases, with 12 bases separating them. CDR3 size: 13 residues. As DNA, the CDR3 is TGTGCCAGCAGCGGCCCTTCTAGGAATGAGCAGTTCTTC. Translation gives CASSGPSRNEQFF.

The rearrangement uses TRBV18 and TRBJ2-7, with D maybe TRBD1 (5 bases). The length of the CDR3 is 14 residues. The V end was cut by 5 bases, the J end by 2 bases, with 13 bases between. Germline V lookup: CDR1 KGHSH, CDR2 LQKENI. CDR3 sequence: CASSRVGQPYEQYF. For the CDR3, the DNA is TGTGCCAGCTCAAGGGTGGGGCAACCCTACGAGCAGTACTTC.

Turning to this clone: A read error may produce the germline difference seen at one junction end. The chain couples TRBV20-1 to TRBJ2-5; D is uncertain. The CDR3 loop spans 11 amino acids. Germline V gene sequence: CDR1 DFQATT, CDR2 SNEGSKA (reference sequence). CDR3 coding DNA: TGCAGTGCTAGTCCCCAAGTGACCCAGTACTTC. It is translated as CSASPQVTQYF.

Only one count was recorded for this clone. This chain links TRBV19 with TRBJ2-5; D may match TRBD1 or TRBD2 (5 bases each). The V end was cut by 2 bases, the J end by 5 bases, with 12 bases between. CDR3 size: 14 residues. In germline, CDR1 is LNHDA, CDR2 SQIVND (reference sequence). This chain's CDR3 is CASSIRGARETQYF. DNA for the CDR3: TGTGCCAGTAGTATAAGAGGGGCTAGGGAGACCCAGTACTTC.